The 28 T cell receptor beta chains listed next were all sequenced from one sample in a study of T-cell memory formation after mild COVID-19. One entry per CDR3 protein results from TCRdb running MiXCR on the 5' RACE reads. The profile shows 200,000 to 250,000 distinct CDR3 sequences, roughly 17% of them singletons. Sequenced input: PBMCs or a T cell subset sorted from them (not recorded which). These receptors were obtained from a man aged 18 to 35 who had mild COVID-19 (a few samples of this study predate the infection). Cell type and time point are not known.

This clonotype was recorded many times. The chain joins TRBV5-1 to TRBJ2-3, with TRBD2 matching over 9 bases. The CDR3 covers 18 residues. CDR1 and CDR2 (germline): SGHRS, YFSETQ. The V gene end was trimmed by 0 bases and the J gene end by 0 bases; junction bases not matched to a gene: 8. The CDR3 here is CASSLARGGGASTDTQYF. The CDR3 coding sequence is TGCGCCAGCAGCTTGGCCCGTGGCGGGGGGGCTAGCACAGATACGCAGTATTTT. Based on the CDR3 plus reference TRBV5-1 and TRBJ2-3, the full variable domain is KAGVTQTPRYLIKTRGQQVTLSCSPISGHRSVSWYQQTPGQGLQFLFEYFSETQRNKGNFPGRFSGRQFSNSRSEMNVSTLELGDSALYLCASSLARGGGASTDTQYFGPGTRLTVL.

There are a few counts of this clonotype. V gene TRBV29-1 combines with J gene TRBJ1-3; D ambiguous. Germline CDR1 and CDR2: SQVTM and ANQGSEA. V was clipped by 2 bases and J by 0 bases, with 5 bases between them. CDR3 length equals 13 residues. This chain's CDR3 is CSVESYSGNTIYF. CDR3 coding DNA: TGCAGCGTTGAATCCTACTCTGGAAACACCATATATTTT. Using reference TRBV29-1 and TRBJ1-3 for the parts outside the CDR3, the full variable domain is SAVISQKPSRDICQRGTSLTIQCQVDSQVTMMFWYRQQPGQSLTLIATANQGSEATYESGFVIDKFPISRPNLTFSTLTVSNMSPEDSSIYLCSVESYSGNTIYFGEGSWLTVV.

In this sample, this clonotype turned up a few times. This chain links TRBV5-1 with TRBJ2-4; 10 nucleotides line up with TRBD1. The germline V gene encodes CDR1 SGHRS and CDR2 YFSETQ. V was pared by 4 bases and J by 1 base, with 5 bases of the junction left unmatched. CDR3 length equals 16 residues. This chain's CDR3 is CASSLTGGFAKNIQYF. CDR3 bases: TGCGCCAGCAGCCTGACAGGGGGCTTCGCCAAAAACATTCAGTACTTC.

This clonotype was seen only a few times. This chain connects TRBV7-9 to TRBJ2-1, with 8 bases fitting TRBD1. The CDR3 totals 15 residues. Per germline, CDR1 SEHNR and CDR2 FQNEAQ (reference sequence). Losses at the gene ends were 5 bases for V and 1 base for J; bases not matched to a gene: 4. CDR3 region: CASSVGQASYNEQFF. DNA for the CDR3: TGTGCCAGCAGCGTGGGACAGGCTTCCTACAATGAGCAGTTCTTC.

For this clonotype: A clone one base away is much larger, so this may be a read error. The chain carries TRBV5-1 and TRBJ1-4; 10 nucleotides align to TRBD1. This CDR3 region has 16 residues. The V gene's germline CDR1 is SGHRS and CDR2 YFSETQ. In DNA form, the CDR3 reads TGCGCCAGCAGCTTGGCTGGTGGACAGGGGGTTGAAAAACTGATTTTT. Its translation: CASSLAGGQGVEKLIF.

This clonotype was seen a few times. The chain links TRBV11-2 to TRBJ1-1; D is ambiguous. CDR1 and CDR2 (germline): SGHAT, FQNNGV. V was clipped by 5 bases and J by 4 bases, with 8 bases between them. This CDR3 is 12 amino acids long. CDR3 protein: CASSPGFTEAFF. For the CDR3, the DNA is TGTGCCAGCAGCCCGGGGTTCACTGAAGCTTTCTTT.

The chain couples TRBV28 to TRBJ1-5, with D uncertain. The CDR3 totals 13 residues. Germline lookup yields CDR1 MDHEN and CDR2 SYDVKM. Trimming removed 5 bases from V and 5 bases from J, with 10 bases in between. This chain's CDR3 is CASSPSFYQPQHF. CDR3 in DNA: TGTGCCAGCAGTCCCTCATTCTATCAGCCCCAGCATTTT.

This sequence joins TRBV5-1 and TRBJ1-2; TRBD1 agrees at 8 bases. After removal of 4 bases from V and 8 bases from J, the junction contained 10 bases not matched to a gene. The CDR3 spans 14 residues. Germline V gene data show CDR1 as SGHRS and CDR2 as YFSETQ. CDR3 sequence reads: CASSQGQGAIGYTF. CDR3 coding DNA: TGCGCCAGCAGCCAAGGTCAGGGGGCTATCGGCTACACCTTC.

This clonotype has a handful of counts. CDR3 sequence: CASSLDPTGETQYF. Here the CDR3 DNA reads TGCGCCAGCAGCTTGGATCCGACGGGCGAGACCCAGTACTTC. This chain connects TRBV5-1 to TRBJ2-5; D is ambiguous. The length of the CDR3 is 14 residues. V shed 0 bases and J shed 5 bases, with 11 bases lying between them. Germline-derived CDR1 and CDR2 are SGHRS and YFSETQ.

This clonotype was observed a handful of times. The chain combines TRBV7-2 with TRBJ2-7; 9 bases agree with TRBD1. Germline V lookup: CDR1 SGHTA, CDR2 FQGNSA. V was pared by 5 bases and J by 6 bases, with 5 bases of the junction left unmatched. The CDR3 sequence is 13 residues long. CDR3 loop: CASSPGQGGEQYF. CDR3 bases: TGTGCCAGCAGCCCGGGACAGGGAGGCGAGCAGTACTTC.

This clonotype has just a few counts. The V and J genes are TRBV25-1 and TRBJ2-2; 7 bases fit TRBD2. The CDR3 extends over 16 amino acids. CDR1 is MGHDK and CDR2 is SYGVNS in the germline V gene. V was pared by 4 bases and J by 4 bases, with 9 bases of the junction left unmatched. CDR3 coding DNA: TGTGCCAGCAGTGGTGGCGGGGGTGGCGGCACCGGGGAGCTGTTTTTT. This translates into CASSGGGGGGTGELFF.

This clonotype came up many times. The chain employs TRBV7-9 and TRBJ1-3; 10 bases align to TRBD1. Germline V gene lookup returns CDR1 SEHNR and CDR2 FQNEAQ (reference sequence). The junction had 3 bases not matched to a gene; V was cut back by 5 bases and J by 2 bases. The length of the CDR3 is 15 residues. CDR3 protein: CASSLTGGTGNTIYF. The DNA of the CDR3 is TGTGCCAGCAGCCTGACAGGGGGCACTGGAAACACCATATATTTT.

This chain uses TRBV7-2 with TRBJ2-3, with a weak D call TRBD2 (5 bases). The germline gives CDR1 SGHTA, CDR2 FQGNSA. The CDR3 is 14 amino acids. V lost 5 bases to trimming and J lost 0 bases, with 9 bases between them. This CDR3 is CASSTGGSTDTQYF. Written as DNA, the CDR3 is TGTGCCAGCAGCACCGGAGGAAGCACAGATACGCAGTATTTT.

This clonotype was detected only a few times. CDR3 amino acids: CASSQDFGISPLHF. CDR3 sequence (DNA): TGCGCCAGCAGCCAAGATTTTGGTATTTCACCCCTCCACTTT. The genes are TRBV4-3 and TRBJ1-6; D call uncertain. V was cut by 0 bases and J by 9 bases, with 9 bases left in between. The CDR3 has 14 residues. Germline CDR1 is LGHNA and CDR2 is YSLEER.

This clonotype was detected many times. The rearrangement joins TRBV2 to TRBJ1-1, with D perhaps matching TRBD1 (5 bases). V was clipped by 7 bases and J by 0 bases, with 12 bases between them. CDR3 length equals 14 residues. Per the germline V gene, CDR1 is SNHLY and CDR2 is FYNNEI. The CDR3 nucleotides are TGTGCCAGCAAAATCGACAGATTGAACACTGAAGCTTTCTTT. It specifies CASKIDRLNTEAFF. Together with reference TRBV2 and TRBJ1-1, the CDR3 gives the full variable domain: EPEVTQTPSHQVTQMGQEVILRCVPISNHLYFYWYRQILGQKVEFLVSFYNNEISEKSEIFDDQFSVERPDGSNFTLKIRSTKLEDSAMYFCASKIDRLNTEAFFGQGTRLTVV.

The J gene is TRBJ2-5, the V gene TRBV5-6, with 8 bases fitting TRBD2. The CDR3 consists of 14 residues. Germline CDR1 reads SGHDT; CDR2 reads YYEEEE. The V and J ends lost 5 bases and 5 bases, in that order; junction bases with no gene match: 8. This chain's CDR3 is CASSYRGGRETQYF. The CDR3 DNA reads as TGTGCCAGCAGTTACCGGGGGGGCCGGGAGACCCAGTACTTC.

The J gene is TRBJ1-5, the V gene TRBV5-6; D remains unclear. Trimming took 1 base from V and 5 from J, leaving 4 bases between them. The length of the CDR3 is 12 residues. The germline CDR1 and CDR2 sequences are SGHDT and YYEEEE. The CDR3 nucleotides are TGTGCCAGCAGCTTGTACGATCAGCCCCAGCATTTT. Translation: CASSLYDQPQHF.

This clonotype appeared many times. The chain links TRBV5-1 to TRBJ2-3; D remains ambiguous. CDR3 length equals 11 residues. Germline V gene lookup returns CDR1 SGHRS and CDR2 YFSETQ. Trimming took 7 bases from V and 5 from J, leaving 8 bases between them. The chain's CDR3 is CASRDEDTQYF. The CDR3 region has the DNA TGCGCCAGCCGCGATGAAGATACGCAGTATTTT.

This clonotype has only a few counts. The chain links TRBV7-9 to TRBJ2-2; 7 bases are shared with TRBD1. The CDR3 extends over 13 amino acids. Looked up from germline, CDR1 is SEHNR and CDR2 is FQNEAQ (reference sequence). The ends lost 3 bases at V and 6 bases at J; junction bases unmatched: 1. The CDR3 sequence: CASSFGTAGELFF. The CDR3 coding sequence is TGTGCCAGCAGCTTTGGGACAGCCGGGGAGCTGTTTTTT. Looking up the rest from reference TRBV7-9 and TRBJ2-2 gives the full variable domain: DTGVSQNPRHKITKRGQNVTFRCDPISEHNRLYWYRQTLGQGPEFLTYFQNEAQLEKSRLLSDRFSAERPKGSFSTLEIQRTEQGDSAMYLCASSFGTAGELFFGEGSRLTVL.

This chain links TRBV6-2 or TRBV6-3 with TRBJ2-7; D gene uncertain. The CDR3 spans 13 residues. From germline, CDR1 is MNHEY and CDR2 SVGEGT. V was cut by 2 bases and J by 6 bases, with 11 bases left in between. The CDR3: CASSYGGRSEQYF. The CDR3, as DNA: TGTGCCAGCAGTTACGGCGGCAGGAGCGAGCAGTACTTC.

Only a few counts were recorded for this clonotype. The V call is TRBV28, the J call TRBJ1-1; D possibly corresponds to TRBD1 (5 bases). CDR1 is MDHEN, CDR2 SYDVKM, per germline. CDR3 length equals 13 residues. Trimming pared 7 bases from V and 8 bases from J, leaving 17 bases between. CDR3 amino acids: CASIGGDRGEAFF. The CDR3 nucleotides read TGTGCCAGCATTGGGGGAGATCGTGGGGAAGCTTTCTTT.

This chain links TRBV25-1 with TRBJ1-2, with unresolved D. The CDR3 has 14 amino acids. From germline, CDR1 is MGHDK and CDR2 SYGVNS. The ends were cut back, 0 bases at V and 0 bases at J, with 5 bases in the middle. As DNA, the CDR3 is TGTGCCAGCAGTGAATATGCGGCTAACTATGGCTACACCTTC. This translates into CASSEYAANYGYTF.

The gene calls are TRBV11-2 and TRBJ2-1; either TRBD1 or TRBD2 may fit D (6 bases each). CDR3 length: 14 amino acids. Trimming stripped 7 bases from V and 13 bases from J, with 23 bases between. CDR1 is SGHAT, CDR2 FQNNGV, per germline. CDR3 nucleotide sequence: TGTGCCAGCAACGGACAGAGGAGGGGAAAGGAACAGTTCTTC. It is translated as CASNGQRRGKEQFF.

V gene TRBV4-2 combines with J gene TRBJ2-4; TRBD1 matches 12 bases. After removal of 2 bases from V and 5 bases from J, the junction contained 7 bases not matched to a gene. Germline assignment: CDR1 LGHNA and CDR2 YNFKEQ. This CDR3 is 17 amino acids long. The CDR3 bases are TGTGCCAGCAGCCAACCCCGGGACAGGGGGCGCGAAAACATTCAGTACTTC. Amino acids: CASSQPRDRGRENIQYF.

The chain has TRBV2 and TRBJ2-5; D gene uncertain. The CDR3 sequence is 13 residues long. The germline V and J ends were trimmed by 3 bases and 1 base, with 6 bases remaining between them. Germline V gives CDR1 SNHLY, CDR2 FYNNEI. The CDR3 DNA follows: TGTGCCAGCAGTGAGAACGCCCAAGAGACCCAGTACTTC. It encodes CASSENAQETQYF.

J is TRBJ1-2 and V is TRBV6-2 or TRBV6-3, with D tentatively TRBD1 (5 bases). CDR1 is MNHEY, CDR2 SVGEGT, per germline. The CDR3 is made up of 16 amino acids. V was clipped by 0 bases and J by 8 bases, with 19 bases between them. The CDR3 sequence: CASSYSNPQGAYGYTF. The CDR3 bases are TGTGCCAGCAGTTACTCGAATCCTCAGGGTGCCTACGGCTACACCTTC.

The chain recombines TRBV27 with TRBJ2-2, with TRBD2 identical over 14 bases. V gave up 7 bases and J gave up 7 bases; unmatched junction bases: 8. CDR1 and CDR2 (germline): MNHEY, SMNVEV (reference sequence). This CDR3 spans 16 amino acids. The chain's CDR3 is CASTPGLAGGGGELFF. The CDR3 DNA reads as TGTGCCAGCACCCCAGGACTAGCGGGAGGAGGCGGGGAGCTGTTTTTT.

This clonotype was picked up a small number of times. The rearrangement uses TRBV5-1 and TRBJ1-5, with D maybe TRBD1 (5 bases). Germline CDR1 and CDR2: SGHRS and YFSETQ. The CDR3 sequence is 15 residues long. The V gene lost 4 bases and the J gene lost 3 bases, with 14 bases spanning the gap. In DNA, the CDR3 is TGCGCCAGCAGCGAAGGGGTCCTTTCCAATCAGCCCCAGCATTTT. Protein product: CASSEGVLSNQPQHF.